A selection of T cell receptor beta chains follows, all from one sample in a study of PD-L1 blockade in urothelial cancer. The data were produced by immunoSEQ multiplex PCR, yet TCRdb's version contains in-frame clones alone and is incomplete. The sample lists about 87,000 clones, roughly 84% occurring once. Specimen: PBMCs, collected around atezolizumab (anti-PD-L1) treatment. These receptors were collected from a man in his fifties or sixties with urothelial cancer. CDR3s leave out the opening cysteine and the closing phenylalanine or tryptophan.

CDR3	V
ASSLEVAGGPGSYNEQF	TRBV5-6
ASSLERRRAGPSYNEQF	TRBV7-8
PDPGQY	TRBV23-1
ASSLQGIKYNEQF	TRBV5-4
ASSLDRGISYNEQF	TRBV5-1
ASSLKYGGGIEKLF	TRBV7-2
ATSRDRDRAHEQY	TRBV15
ASSQRQALNTGELF	TRBV4-1
ASSRDKEYYEQY	TRBV6-5
ASRLAEVYEQY	TRBV6-5
ASSFNSYYEQY	TRBV5-1
ASSSRQGGHRGYT	TRBV19
ASSRSGLAGYNEQF	TRBV19
ASSRLAGKETQY	TRBV19
ASSQDPASGGARETQY	TRBV4-2
ASSSLGKRESEQY	TRBV5-6
ASSALAGDFTGELF	TRBV9
ASSIRPDREAF	TRBV19
ASSRAEGATGGYT	TRBV7-2
SVEDRVRGDSGANVLT	TRBV29-1
ASSATGVLNTEAF	TRBV6-5
ANQRGAADTQY	TRBV10-3
ASRGGAGVWTEAF	TRBV5-5
AWSDTGLVSEQY	TRBV30
ASRAETGSPQY	TRBV2
ASGLGLAEGNEQF	TRBV12-5
ASSLRRDQPQH	TRBV13
ASSPGQEKLF	TRBV19
ASSQRTGTGGDTQY	TRBV11-2
ASSQDRLAGGAYEQY	TRBV4-3
ASSPNVGTSGRNEQF	TRBV9
TSGQETQY	TRBV29-1
ASSLEQGETQY	TRBV7-9
ASSPLGGSGYEQY	TRBV5-6
ASSLSKAGGYGYT	TRBV27
ASSEGGTADTQY	TRBV4-1
ASRGSAARADTDTQY	TRBV5-1
TSGGTGANEQF	TRBV7-9
ASSIQLWDREYRNEKLF	TRBV19
ASSGTSGIVSGELF	TRBV4-1
ASHSANLYNEQF	TRBV2
ASSLGPDYDNEQF	TRBV11-3
ASSSGQGGGTDTQY	TRBV18
ASSPGALLSGANVLT	TRBV5-6